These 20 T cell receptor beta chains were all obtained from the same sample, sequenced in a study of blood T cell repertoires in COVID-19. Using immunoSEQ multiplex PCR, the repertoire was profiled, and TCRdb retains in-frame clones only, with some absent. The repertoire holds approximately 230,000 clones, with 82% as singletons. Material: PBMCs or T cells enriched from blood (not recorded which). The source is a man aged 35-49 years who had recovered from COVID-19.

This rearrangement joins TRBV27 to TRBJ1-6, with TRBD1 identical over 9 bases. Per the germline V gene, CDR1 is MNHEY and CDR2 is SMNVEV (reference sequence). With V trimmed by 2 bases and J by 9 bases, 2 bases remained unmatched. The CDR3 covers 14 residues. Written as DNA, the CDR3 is TGTGCCAGCAGTTTAGGGACAGGGAGTTCACCCCTCCACTTT. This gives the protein CASSLGTGSSPLHF.

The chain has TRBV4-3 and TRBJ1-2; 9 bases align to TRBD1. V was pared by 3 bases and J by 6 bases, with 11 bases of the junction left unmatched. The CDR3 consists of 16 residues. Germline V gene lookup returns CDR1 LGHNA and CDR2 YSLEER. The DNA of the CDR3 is TGCGCCAGCAGCCATCCTAAGGGACAGGGAGGTGATGGCTACACCTTC. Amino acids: CASSHPKGQGGDGYTF.

CDR3 residues: CASRRVSTGGLAGEDTQYF. CDR3 bases: TGTGCCAGCAGGCGGGTATCGACAGGAGGCCTAGCGGGAGAAGATACGCAGTATTTT. V usage is TRBV27 and J usage is TRBJ2-3, with 10 bases identical to TRBD2. V lost 6 bases, J lost 5 bases, and 20 bases stayed unmatched. The CDR3 spans 19 residues. Germline V gene sequence: CDR1 MNHEY, CDR2 SMNVEV (reference sequence).

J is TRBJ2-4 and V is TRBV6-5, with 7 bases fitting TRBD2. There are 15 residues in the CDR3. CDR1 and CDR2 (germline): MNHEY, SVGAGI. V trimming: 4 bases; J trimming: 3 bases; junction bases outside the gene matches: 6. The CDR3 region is CASSSPWEGKNIQYF. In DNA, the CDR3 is TGTGCCAGCAGTTCCCCCTGGGAGGGCAAAAACATTCAGTACTTC.

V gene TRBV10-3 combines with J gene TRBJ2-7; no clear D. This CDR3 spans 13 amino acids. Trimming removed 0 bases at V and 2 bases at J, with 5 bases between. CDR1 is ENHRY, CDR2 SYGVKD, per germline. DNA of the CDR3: TGTGCCATCAGTGAGTCGTCAACCTACGAGCAGTACTTC. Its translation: CAISESSTYEQYF.

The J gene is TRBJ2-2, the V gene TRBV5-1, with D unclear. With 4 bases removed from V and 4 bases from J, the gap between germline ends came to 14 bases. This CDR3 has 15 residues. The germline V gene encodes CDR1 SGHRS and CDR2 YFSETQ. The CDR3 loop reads CASSTGVDSTGELFF. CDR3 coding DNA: TGCGCCAGCAGCACGGGTGTAGATAGCACCGGGGAGCTGTTTTTT.

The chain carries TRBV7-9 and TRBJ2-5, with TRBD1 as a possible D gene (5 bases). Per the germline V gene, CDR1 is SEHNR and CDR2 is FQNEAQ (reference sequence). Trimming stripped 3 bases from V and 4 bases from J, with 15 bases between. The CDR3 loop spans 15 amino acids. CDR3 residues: CASSFSIQGGETQYF. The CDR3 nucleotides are TGTGCCAGCAGCTTTAGCATTCAGGGTGGAGAGACCCAGTACTTC.

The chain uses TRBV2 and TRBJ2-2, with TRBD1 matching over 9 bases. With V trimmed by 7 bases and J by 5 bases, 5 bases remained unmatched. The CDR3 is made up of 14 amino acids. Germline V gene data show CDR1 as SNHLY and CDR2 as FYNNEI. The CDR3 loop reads CASKGQGFTGELFF. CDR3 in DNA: TGTGCCAGCAAGGGACAGGGCTTTACCGGGGAGCTGTTTTTT.

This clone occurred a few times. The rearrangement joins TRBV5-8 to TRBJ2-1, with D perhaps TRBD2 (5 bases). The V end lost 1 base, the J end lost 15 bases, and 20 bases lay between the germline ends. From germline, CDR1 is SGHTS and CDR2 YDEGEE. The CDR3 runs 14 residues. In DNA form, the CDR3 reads TGTGCCAGCAGCTTGAGCGGAGCCCTTCTATACGCGTTCTTC. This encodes CASSLSGALLYAFF.

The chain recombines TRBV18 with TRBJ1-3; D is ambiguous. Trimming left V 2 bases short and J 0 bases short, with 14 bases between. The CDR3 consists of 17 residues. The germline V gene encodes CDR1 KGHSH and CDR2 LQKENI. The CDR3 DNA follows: TGTGCCAGCTCACCAAGAGTGGAGCCTAGCTCTGGAAACACCATATATTTT. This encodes CASSPRVEPSSGNTIYF.

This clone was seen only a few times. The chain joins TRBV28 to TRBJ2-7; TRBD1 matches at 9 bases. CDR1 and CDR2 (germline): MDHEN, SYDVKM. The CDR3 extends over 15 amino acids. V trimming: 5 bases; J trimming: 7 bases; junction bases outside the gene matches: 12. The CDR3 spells CASSLNRGQLLEQYF. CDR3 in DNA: TGTGCCAGCAGTCTTAACAGGGGGCAGCTCCTGGAGCAGTACTTC.

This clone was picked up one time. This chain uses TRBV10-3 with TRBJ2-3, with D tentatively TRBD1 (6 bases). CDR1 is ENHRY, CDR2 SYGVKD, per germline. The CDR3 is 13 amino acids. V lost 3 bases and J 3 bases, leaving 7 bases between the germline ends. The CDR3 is CAISETGTDTQYF. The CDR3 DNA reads TGTGCCATCAGTGAAACAGGGACAGATACGCAGTATTTT.

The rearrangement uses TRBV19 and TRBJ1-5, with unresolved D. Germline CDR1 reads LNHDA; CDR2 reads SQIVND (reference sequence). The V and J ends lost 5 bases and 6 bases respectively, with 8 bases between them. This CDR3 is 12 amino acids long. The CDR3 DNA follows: TGTGCCAGTAGTTTTCCGGGTCAGCCCCAGCATTTT. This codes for CASSFPGQPQHF.

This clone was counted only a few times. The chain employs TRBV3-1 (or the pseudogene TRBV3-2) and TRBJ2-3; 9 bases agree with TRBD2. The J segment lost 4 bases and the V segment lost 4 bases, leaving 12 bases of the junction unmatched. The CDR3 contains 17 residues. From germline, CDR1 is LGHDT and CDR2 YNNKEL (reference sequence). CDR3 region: CASSPYRASGASDTQYF. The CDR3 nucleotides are TGTGCCAGCAGCCCCTACCGGGCTAGCGGGGCATCAGATACGCAGTATTTT.

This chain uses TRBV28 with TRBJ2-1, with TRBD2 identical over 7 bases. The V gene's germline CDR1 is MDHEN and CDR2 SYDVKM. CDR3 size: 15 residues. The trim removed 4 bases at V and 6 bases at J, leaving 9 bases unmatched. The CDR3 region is CASSSPTSYTNEQFF. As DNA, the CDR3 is TGTGCCAGCAGTTCACCGACTAGCTATACCAATGAGCAGTTCTTC.

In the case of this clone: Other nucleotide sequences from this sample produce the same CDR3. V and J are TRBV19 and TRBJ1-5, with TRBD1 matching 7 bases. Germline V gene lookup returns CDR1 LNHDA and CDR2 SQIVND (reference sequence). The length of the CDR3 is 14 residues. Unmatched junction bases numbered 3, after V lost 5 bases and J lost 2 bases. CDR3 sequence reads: CASSLGGGNQPQHF. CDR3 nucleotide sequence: TGTGCCAGTAGTCTAGGGGGCGGCAATCAGCCCCAGCATTTT.

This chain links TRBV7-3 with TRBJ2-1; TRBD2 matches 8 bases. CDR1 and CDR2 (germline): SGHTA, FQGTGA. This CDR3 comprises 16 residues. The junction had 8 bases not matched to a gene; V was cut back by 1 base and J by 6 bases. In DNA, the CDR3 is TGTGCCAGCAGCTTAATAGGGACTAGTCGAATCAATGAGCAGTTCTTC. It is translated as CASSLIGTSRINEQFF.

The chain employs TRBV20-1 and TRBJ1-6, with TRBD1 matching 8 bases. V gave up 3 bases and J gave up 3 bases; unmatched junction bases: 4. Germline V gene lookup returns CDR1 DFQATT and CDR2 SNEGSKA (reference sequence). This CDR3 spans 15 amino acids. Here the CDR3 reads CSASRDRFYNSPLHF. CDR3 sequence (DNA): TGCAGTGCTAGTCGGGACAGGTTCTATAATTCACCCCTCCACTTT.

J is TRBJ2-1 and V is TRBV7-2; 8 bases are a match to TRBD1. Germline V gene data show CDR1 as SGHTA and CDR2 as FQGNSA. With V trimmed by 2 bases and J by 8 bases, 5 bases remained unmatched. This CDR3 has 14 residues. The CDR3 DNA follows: TGTGCCAGCAGCTTACTAGGGACAGGCGATGAGCAGTTCTTC. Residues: CASSLLGTGDEQFF.

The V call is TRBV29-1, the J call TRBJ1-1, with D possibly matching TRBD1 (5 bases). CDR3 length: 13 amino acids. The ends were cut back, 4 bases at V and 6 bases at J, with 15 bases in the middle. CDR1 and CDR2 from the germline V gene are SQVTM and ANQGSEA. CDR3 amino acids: CSVVQGEKAEAFF. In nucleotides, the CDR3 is TGCAGCGTTGTCCAGGGTGAAAAAGCTGAAGCTTTCTTT.